This T cell receptor beta chain was captured by sequencing in a study of blood T cells in healthy people across ages. Through a sample-barcoded 5' primer and a J-beta primer mix, a second PCR was run for roughly 6 to 11 cycles. TCRdb analysed the 5' RACE reads with MiXCR anew, one entry per CDR3 protein. The sample has some 1,000,000 distinct CDR3 sequences; around 25% are singletons. The germline V gene has CDR1 MNHNS and CDR2 SASEGT. The CDR3 is 15 amino acids. A few counts support this clonotype. The same sample was also studied in work on T cells of mothers and their children.

Source material: blood. J is TRBJ2-1 and V is TRBV6-1, with D hard to call. The better agreement between TRBJ2-5 and the DNA end casts doubt on the J call. This sequence originates from a girl aged 2 to 10 in good health. In nucleotides, the CDR3 is TGTGCCAGCAGCGCGTGGGCGGAGCAGAAGGAGACCCAGTACTTC. Encoded protein: CASSAWAEQKETQYF.